This T cell receptor (beta chain) was identified in a study of blood T cell repertoires in COVID-19. Original processing notes: Nucleated cell counts were estimated from reference gene primer amplification. Sequencing was performed with immunoSEQ multiplex PCR; in TCRdb, only in-frame clones are kept and a portion is missing. Clone size and V and J calls were adopted from that table, with D and trimming inferred from the DNA. Of some 150,000 clones in the sample, about 90% are singletons; the top ten hold 1% to 1.5%. Recruits, aged roughly 18 to 95 years, lived in approximately 26 US areas. Assignment of participants to cohorts was predicated upon participant-reported clinical history. Trimming shortened V by 0 bases and J by 5 bases, and 7 bases separated the two germline ends. Germline V CDR1 and CDR2: SGDLS, YYNGEE. The length of the CDR3 is 13 residues.

The receptor was isolated from a human donor with acute COVID-19. The donor label of this sample is uncertain. Sequencing used PBMCs or T cells enriched from blood (not recorded which). The genes are TRBV9 and TRBJ2-3; D call uncertain. CDR3 sequence reads: CASSVVTGDTQYF. CDR3 DNA: TGTGCCAGCAGCGTAGTAACGGGAGATACGCAGTATTTT.